This TCR beta chain was profiled in a study of cytomegalovirus exposure and HLA in healthy donors. As for the study in general: The 120 validation repertoires were produced on the same platform as the 670 or so repertoires of the first cohort. This was reported in a later analysis. General study points: Reports indicated that the classifier achieved high specificity and sensitivity in diagnosing cytomegalovirus status. Across donors, most TCRs were seen rarely, yet some public ones were widespread. There were around 160 TCR beta chains listed as cytomegalovirus-associated.

TCRdb keeps only in-frame clones here, not all; method: immunoSEQ multiplex PCR. Seen here are 150,000 to 250,000 clones, about 81% observed once, and the top ten hold 1% to 1.5%. Concerning this clone itself: Its antigen is currently unknown.

This CDR3 has 12 residues. With 4 bases removed from V and 6 bases from J, the gap between germline ends came to 9 bases. The germline V gene encodes CDR1 MNHNS and CDR2 SASEGT. Specimen: PBMCs. The chain is built from TRBV6-1 and TRBJ1-1; maybe TRBD1 (5 bases). The TCR comes from a woman aged 30 to 39 in good health and CMV-seronegative. This chain's CDR3 is CASSGQGPEAFF. Written as DNA, the CDR3 is TGTGCCAGCAGTGGTCAGGGCCCTGAAGCTTTCTTT.